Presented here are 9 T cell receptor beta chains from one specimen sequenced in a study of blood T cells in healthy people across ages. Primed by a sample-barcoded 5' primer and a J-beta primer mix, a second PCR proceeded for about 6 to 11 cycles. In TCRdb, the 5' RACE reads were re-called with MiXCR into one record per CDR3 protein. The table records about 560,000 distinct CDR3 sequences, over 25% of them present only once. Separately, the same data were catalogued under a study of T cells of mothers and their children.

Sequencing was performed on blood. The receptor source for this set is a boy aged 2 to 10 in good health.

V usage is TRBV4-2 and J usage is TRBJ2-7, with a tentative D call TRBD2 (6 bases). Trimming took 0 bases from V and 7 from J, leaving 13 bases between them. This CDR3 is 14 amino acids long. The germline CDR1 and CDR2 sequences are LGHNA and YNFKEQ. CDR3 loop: CASSQDWREGEQYF. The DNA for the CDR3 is TGTGCCAGCAGCCAAGATTGGCGGGAAGGGGAGCAGTACTTC.

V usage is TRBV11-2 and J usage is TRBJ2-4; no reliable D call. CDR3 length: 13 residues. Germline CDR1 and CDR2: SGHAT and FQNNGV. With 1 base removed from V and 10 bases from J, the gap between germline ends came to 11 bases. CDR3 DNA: TGTGCCAGCAGCTTAGTGGATCAGGCGATTCAGTACTTC. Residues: CASSLVDQAIQYF.

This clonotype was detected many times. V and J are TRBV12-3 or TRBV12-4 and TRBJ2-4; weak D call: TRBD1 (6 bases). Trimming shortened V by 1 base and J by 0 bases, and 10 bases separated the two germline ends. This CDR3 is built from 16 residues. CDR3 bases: TGTGCCAGCAGTTTAGGGGGGCTTTTAGCCAAAAACATTCAGTACTTC. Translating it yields CASSLGGLLAKNIQYF.

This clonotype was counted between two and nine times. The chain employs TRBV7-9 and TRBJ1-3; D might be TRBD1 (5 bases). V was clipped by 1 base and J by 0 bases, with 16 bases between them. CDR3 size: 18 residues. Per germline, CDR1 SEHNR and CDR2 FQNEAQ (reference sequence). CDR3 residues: CASSLVGRQSASGNTIYF. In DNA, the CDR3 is TGTGCCAGCAGCTTAGTGGGGCGACAGTCCGCCTCTGGAAACACCATATATTTT.

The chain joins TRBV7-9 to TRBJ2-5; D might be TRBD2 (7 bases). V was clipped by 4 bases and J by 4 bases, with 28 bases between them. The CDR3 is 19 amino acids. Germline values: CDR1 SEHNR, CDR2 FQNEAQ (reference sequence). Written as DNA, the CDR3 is TGTGCCAGCAGCTCGTCCCCAGGGAGGTCCGGGGGGCGAGGAGAGACCCAGTACTTC. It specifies CASSSSPGRSGGRGETQYF.

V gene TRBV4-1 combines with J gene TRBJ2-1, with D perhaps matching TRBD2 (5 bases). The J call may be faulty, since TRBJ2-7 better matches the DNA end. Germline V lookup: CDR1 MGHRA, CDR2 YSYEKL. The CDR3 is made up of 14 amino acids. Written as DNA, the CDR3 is TGCGCCAGCAGCCAAGTGGGAGCTGTCTACGAGCAGTACTTC. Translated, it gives CASSQVGAVYEQYF.

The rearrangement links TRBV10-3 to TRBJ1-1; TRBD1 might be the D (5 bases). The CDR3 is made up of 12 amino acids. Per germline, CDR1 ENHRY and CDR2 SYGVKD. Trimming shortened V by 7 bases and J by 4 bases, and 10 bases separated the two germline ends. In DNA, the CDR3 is TGTGCCATCACCTCGGGGGGCACTGAAGCTTTCTTT. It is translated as CAITSGGTEAFF.

The CDR3 is CASSRQREGKDTQYF. CDR3 sequence (DNA): TGTGCCAGCAGCCGCCAGCGGGAGGGAAAAGATACGCAGTATTTT. This chain uses TRBV12-3 or TRBV12-4 with TRBJ2-3; the match to TRBD2 covers 10 bases. V dropped 6 bases and J dropped 5; count of bases not matched to a gene: 8. CDR3 size: 15 residues.

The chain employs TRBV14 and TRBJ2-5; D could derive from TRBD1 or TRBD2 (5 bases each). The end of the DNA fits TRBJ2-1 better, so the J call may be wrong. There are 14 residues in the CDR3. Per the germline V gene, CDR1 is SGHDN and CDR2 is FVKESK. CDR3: CASSQGDLHNEQFF. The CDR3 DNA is TGTGCCAGCAGCCAAGGGGACCTGCACAATGAGCAGTTCTTC.